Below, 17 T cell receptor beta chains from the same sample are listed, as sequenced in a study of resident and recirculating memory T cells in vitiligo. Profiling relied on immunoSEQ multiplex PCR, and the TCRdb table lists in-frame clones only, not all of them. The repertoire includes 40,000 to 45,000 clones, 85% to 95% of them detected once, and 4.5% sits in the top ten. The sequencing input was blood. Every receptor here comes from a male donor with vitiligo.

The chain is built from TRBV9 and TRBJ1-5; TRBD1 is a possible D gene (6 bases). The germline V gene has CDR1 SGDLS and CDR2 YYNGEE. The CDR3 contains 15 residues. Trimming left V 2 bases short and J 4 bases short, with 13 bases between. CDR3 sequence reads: CASSVSGVSNQPQHF. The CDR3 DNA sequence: TGTGCCAGCAGCGTCTCAGGGGTGAGTAATCAGCCCCAGCATTTT.

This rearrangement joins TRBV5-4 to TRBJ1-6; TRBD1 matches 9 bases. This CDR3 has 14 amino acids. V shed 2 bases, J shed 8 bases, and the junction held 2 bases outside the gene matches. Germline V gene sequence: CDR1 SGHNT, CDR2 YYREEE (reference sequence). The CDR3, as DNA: TGTGCCAGCAGCTTCAGGACAGGGGATTCACCCCTCCACTTT. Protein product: CASSFRTGDSPLHF.

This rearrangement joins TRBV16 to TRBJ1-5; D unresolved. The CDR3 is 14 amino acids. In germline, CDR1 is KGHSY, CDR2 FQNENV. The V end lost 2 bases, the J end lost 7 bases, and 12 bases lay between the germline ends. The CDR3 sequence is CASSQQTALQPQHF. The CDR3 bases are TGTGCCAGCAGCCAACAAACAGCCCTCCAGCCCCAGCATTTT. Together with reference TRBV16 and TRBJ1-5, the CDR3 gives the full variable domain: GEEVAQTPKHLVRGEGQKAKLYCAPIKGHSYVFWYQQVLKNEFKFLISFQNENVFDETGMPKERFSAKCLPNSPCSLEIQATKLEDSAVYFCASSQQTALQPQHFGDGTRLSIL.

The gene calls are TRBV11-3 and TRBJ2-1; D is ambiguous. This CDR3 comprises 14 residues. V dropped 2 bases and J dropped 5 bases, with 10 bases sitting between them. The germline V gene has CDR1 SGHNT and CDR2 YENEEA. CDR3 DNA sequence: TGTGCCAGCAGCTTATCCAGTACCGACAATGAGCAGTTCTTC. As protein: CASSLSSTDNEQFF.

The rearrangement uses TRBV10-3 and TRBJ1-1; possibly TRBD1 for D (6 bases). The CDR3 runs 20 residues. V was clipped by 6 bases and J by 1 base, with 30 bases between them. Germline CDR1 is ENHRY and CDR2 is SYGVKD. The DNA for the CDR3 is TGTGCCATCAGCGTACGCATCCCTGTTGGACTCGGGACAACGAACACTGAAGCTTTCTTT. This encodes CAISVRIPVGLGTTNTEAFF.

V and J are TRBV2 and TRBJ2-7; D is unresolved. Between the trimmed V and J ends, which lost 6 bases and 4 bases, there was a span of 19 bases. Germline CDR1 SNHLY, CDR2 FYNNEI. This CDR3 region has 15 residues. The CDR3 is CASSPTVAPGYEQYF. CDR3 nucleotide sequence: TGTGCCAGCAGCCCGACCGTCGCCCCCGGGTACGAGCAGTACTTC.

Here the CDR3 reads CASSSGVPVFEQYF. The CDR3 DNA reads TGTGCCAGCAGCTCTGGTGTTCCGGTTTTCGAGCAGTACTTC. This chain uses TRBV11-2 with TRBJ2-7, with no clear D. Trimming stripped 4 bases from V and 6 bases from J, with 16 bases between. CDR3 length equals 14 residues. Germline V gene sequence: CDR1 SGHAT, CDR2 FQNNGV.

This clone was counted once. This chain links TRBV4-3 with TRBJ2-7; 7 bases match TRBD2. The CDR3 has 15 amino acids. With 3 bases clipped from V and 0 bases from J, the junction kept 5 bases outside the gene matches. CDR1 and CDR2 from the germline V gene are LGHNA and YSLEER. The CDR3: CASSQVGGSSYEQYF. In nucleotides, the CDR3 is TGCGCCAGCAGCCAGGTTGGCGGGAGCTCCTACGAGCAGTACTTC.

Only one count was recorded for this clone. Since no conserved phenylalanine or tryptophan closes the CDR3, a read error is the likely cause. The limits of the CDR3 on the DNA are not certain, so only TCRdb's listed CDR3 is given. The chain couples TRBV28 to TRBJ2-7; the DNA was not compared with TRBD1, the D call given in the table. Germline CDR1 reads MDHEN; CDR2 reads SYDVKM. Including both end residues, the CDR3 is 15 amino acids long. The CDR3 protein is CASRRRDTGSRGVNI.

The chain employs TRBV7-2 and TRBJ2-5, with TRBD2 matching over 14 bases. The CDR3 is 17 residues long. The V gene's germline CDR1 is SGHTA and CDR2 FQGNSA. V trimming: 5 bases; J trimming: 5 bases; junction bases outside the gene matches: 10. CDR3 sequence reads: CASSRGTSGGRWETQYF. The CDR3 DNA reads TGTGCCAGCAGCCGGGGGACTAGCGGGGGTAGGTGGGAGACCCAGTACTTC.

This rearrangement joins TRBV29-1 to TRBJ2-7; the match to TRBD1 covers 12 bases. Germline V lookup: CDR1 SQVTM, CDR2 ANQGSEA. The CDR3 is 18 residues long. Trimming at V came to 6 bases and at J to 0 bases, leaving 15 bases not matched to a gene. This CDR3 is CSVGTGTGGGLSSYEQYF. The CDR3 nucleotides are TGCAGCGTGGGTACCGGGACAGGGGGCGGGCTAAGCTCCTACGAGCAGTACTTC.

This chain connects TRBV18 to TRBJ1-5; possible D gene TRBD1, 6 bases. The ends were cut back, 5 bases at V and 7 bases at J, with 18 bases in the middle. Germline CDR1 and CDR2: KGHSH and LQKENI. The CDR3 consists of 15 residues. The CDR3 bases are TGTGCCAGCTCATGGACAGAAACCATTTTGCAGCCCCAGCATTTT. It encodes CASSWTETILQPQHF. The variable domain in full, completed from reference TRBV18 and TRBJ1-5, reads NAGVMQNPRHLVRRRGQEARLRCSPMKGHSHVYWYRQLPEEGLKFMVYLQKENIIDESGMPKERFSAEFPKEGPSILRIQQVVRGDSAAYFCASSWTETILQPQHFGDGTRLSIL.

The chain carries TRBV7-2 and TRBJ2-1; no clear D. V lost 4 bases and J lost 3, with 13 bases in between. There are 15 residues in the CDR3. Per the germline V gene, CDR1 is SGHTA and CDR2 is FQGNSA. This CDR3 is CASSWAATFYNEQFF. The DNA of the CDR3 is TGTGCCAGCAGCTGGGCAGCTACCTTCTACAATGAGCAGTTCTTC.

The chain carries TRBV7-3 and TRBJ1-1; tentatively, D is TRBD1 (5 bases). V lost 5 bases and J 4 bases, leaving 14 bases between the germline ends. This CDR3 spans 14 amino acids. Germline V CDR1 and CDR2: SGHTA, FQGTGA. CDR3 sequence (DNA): TGTGCCAGCAGCCAGACAGTTATGGGCACTGAAGCTTTCTTT. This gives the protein CASSQTVMGTEAFF.

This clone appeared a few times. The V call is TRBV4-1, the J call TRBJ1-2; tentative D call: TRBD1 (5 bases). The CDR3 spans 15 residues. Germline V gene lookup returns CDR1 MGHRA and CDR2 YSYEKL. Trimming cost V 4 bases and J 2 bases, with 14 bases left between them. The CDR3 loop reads CASSLRVGGNYGYTF. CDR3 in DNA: TGCGCCAGCAGCCTCCGTGTGGGGGGAAACTATGGCTACACCTTC.

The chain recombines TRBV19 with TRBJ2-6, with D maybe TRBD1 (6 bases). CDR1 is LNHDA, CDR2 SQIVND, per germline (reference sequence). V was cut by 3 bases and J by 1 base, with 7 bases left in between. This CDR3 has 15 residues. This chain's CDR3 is CASSMTGSGANVLTF. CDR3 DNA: TGTGCCAGTAGTATGACAGGATCTGGGGCCAACGTCCTGACTTTC. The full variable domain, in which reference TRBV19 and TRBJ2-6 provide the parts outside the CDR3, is DGGITQSPKYLFRKEGQNVTLSCEQNLNHDAMYWYRQDPGQGLRLIYYSQIVNDFQKGDIAEGYSVSREKKESFPLTVTSAQKNPTAFYLCASSMTGSGANVLTFGAGSRLTVL.

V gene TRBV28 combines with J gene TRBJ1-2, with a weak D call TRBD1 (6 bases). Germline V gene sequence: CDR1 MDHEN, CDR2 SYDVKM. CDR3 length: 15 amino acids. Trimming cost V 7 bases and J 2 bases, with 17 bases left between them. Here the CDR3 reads CASILGGQTNYGYTF. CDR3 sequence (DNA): TGTGCCAGCATATTGGGGGGGCAGACCAACTATGGCTACACCTTC.